This TCR beta chain stems from a study of radiation and T cells in renal cell carcinoma. Study-level points and caveats: Pretreatment tumor biopsies were lacking, so baseline clonotypes are unknown.

About this clone itself: The target antigen is unknown.

Sequencing used immunoSEQ multiplex PCR; TCRdb keeps in-frame clones, though not all of them. The sample has tens of thousands of clones; approximately 86% are singletons. Germline lookup yields CDR1 SGHTA and CDR2 FQGNSA. The CDR3 runs 14 residues. The V end was cut by 0 bases, the J end by 4 bases, with 8 bases between. Described time point: blood 2 weeks post-SBRT. This sample's treatment: 15 Gy SBRT to primary tumor, nephrectomy 4 weeks later. Blood was sampled at baseline, 2 weeks and 4 weeks after SBRT. This renal cell carcinoma was of the clear cell type. V gene TRBV7-2 combines with J gene TRBJ2-3; D remains ambiguous. The material sequenced was blood, taken from a patient whose treatment included radiotherapy and nephrectomy. This TCR was recovered from a woman in her forties or fifties with renal cell carcinoma. In DNA form, the CDR3 reads TGTGCCAGCAGCTTAGCGCTTAGCCCAGATACGCAGTATTTT. It codes for CASSLALSPDTQYF.